The present T cell receptor (beta chain) was sequenced within a study of OX40 agonist ivuxolimab in advanced cancers. In this sample, this clone turned up once. Germline CDR1 reads SGHAT; CDR2 reads FQNNGV. V was cut by 2 bases and J by 7 bases, with 24 bases left in between. The CDR3 totals 17 residues. Libraries were prepared by immunoSEQ multiplex PCR; TCRdb keeps only in-frame clonotypes and omits some of them. The repertoire consists of over 40,000 clones, with around 87% occurring once and the leading ten covering over 0.3%. The sequences come from CD4+ or CD8+ T cells sorted from blood, collected in a trial of the OX40 agonist ivuxolimab. The receptor was derived from an adult with an advanced solid tumor such as melanoma, head and neck, liver or kidney cancer. The chain uses TRBV11-2 and TRBJ2-7, with D possibly matching TRBD1 (5 bases). The DNA of the CDR3 is TGTGCCAGCAGCTTAACCTCTGGCCCTCAGGTAGGGGAAGAGCAGTACTTC. Residues: CASSLTSGPQVGEEQYF.